Presented here are 29 T cell receptor beta chains from one specimen sequenced in a study of T cell responses to AZD1222 COVID-19 vaccine. Clones were sequenced by immunoSEQ multiplex PCR, and TCRdb holds only the in-frame ones, with some missing. The repertoire holds 70,000 or so clones, with 79% as singletons. The sequenced sample was peripheral blood, obtained on day 0 of MenACWY control vaccination. Every receptor here comes from an adult in good health.

The J gene is TRBJ2-3, the V gene TRBV2, with no clear D. This CDR3 is built from 13 residues. Deletions cut 3 bases from V and 2 bases from J, with 6 bases between. Germline V lookup: CDR1 SNHLY, CDR2 FYNNEI. The CDR3: CASSDSVTDTQYF. CDR3 coding DNA: TGTGCCAGCAGTGACAGCGTCACAGATACGCAGTATTTT.

The chain combines TRBV6-5 with TRBJ2-2; 8 nucleotides match TRBD2. The germline gives CDR1 MNHEY, CDR2 SVGAGI. The CDR3 is 15 residues long. The junction had 3 bases not matched to a gene; V was cut back by 5 bases and J by 1 base. The CDR3 coding sequence is TGTGCCAGCAGTCCCGGGACTAGGAACACCGGGGAGCTGTTTTTT. It codes for CASSPGTRNTGELFF.

V and J are TRBV9 and TRBJ2-7, with a possible D match to TRBD1 (6 bases). With 4 bases removed from V and 3 bases from J, the gap between germline ends came to 11 bases. Germline V lookup: CDR1 SGDLS, CDR2 YYNGEE. This CDR3 spans 13 amino acids. CDR3 sequence reads: CASSPKQGYEQYF. CDR3 bases: TGTGCCAGCAGCCCCAAACAGGGCTACGAGCAGTACTTC.

The rearrangement uses TRBV6-2 or TRBV6-3 and TRBJ1-1; a possible D gene is TRBD1 (5 bases). The germline V and J ends were trimmed by 0 bases and 3 bases, with 8 bases remaining between them. This CDR3 contains 14 residues. Per germline, CDR1 MNHEY and CDR2 SVGEGT. CDR3 bases: TGTGCCAGCAGTTACTCTAGGGGTGACACTGAAGCTTTCTTT. Translating it yields CASSYSRGDTEAFF.

CDR3 coding DNA: TGCGCCAGCAGCTTGCAGGGAGGGCCTACCTACGAGCAGTACTTC. It codes for CASSLQGGPTYEQYF. The chain has TRBV5-1 and TRBJ2-7; 7 bases are shared with TRBD2. J was trimmed by 2 bases and V by 1 base; bases with no gene match: 6. Germline-derived CDR1 and CDR2 are SGHRS and YFSETQ. The CDR3 consists of 15 residues.

J is TRBJ2-2 and V is TRBV2; D possibly corresponds to TRBD1 (5 bases). The CDR3 is 13 residues long. The V gene lost 6 bases and the J gene lost 6 bases, with 11 bases spanning the gap. Germline loops: CDR1 SNHLY, CDR2 FYNNEI. Here the CDR3 reads CASSETVPGELFF. The CDR3 bases are TGTGCCAGCAGCGAGACAGTTCCCGGGGAGCTGTTTTTT.

The DNA of the CDR3 is TGTGCCATCAGTGAGAATTTTGGGGGGGGAGAGACCCAGTACTTC. It encodes CAISENFGGGETQYF. The chain carries TRBV10-3 and TRBJ2-5; TRBD2 aligns across 7 bases. Trimming at V came to 2 bases and at J to 4 bases, leaving 7 bases not matched to a gene. The CDR3 is 15 amino acids. CDR1 and CDR2 (germline): ENHRY, SYGVKD.

This clone has just one count. The CDR3 region is CASSIGGESRETQYF. CDR3 coding DNA: TGTGCCAGCAGCATTGGGGGGGAGAGTCGAGAGACCCAGTACTTC. The chain employs TRBV5-5 and TRBJ2-5; 7 bases are shared with TRBD2. This CDR3 is built from 15 residues. In germline, CDR1 is SGHKS, CDR2 YYEKEE (reference sequence). The J segment lost 4 bases and the V segment lost 4 bases, leaving 10 bases of the junction unmatched.

The chain uses TRBV7-2 and TRBJ2-1, with TRBD2 identical over 10 bases. Germline V gene sequence: CDR1 SGHTA, CDR2 FQGNSA. V shed 5 bases, J shed 2 bases, and the junction held 9 bases outside the gene matches. CDR3 length equals 17 residues. The CDR3 protein is CASSLQLAGLTYNEQFF. CDR3 coding DNA: TGTGCCAGCAGCCTCCAACTAGCGGGGTTAACCTACAATGAGCAGTTCTTC.

CDR3: CASSGDSNQPQHF. The CDR3 region has the DNA TGTGCCAGCAGCGGAGACAGCAATCAGCCCCAGCATTTT. This rearrangement joins TRBV9 to TRBJ1-5; D is ambiguous. The CDR3 totals 13 residues. V lost 3 bases and J lost 1, with 5 bases in between. The V gene's germline CDR1 is SGDLS and CDR2 YYNGEE.

The chain uses TRBV2 and TRBJ1-1, with unresolved D. Trimming pared 8 bases from V and 7 bases from J, leaving 11 bases between. This CDR3 comprises 11 residues. CDR1 is SNHLY and CDR2 is FYNNEI in the germline V gene. As DNA, the CDR3 is TGTGCCAGCGGTTGGTACGATGAAGCTTTCTTT. It is translated as CASGWYDEAFF.

V gene TRBV6-6 combines with J gene TRBJ1-2; TRBD1 matches 9 bases. CDR3 length equals 14 residues. V lost 6 bases to trimming and J lost 6 bases; unmatched junction nucleotides: 8. Germline CDR1 is MNHNY and CDR2 is SVGAGI (reference sequence). The CDR3 loop reads CASRLSTGGHGYTF. CDR3 nucleotide sequence: TGTGCCAGCAGACTTTCTACAGGGGGCCATGGCTACACCTTC.

The rearrangement joins TRBV24-1 to TRBJ1-2; TRBD1 agrees at 9 bases. Per germline, CDR1 KGHDR and CDR2 SFDVKD. This CDR3 contains 15 residues. Trimming cost V 12 bases and J 4 bases; bases outside gene matches: 14. Here the CDR3 reads CAPFQGDRVRYGYTF. DNA for the CDR3: TGTGCCCCCTTCCAGGGGGACAGGGTCCGCTATGGCTACACCTTC.

The chain carries TRBV19 and TRBJ2-2, with TRBD1 matching 11 bases. The length of the CDR3 is 16 residues. J lost 4 bases, V lost 0 bases, and 1 base had no gene match. CDR1 is LNHDA, CDR2 SQIVND, per germline (reference sequence). In DNA form, the CDR3 reads TGTGCCAGTAGTATAGAAGGGACAGGGGGCACCGGGGAGCTGTTTTTT. Protein: CASSIEGTGGTGELFF.

This clone was seen a few times. The chain uses TRBV10-1 and TRBJ1-4; D possibly corresponds to TRBD1 (6 bases). The CDR3 sequence is 15 residues long. Germline CDR1 is WNHNN and CDR2 is SYGVQD (reference sequence). Trimming shortened V by 6 bases and J by 8 bases, and 19 bases separated the two germline ends. The CDR3 sequence: CASREGGLSWEKLFF. In nucleotides, the CDR3 is TGCGCCAGCAGGGAGGGGGGCTTATCTTGGGAAAAACTGTTTTTT.

Only one count was recorded for this clone. This sequence joins TRBV12-3 or TRBV12-4 and TRBJ1-1, with D hard to call. V was shortened by 5 bases and J by 11 bases, with 12 bases between the two germline ends. This CDR3 has 11 amino acids. CDR3: CASSVTREAFF. CDR3 DNA: TGTGCCAGCAGTGTTACTAGAGAGGCTTTCTTT.

This clone was counted a few times. This chain connects TRBV19 to TRBJ1-1; tentatively, D is TRBD1 (6 bases). V was pared by 6 bases and J by 4 bases, with 15 bases between. Germline V gene data show CDR1 as LNHDA and CDR2 as SQIVND (reference sequence). CDR3 length equals 14 residues. CDR3 DNA: TGTGCCAGTAGGGGAGGTGACAGGAGCACTGAAGCTTTCTTT. Protein product: CASRGGDRSTEAFF.

This clone turned up a few times. The rearrangement joins TRBV19 to TRBJ1-5; the D gene is possibly TRBD1 (6 bases). Trimming took off 6 bases at V and 0 bases at J, with 18 bases between the two ends. The V gene's germline CDR1 is LNHDA and CDR2 SQIVND (reference sequence). The CDR3 is made up of 17 amino acids. CDR3 in amino acids: CASRGGPSLYSNQPQHF. In DNA, the CDR3 is TGTGCCAGTAGAGGGGGACCATCGCTGTATAGCAATCAGCCCCAGCATTTT.

The CDR3 bases are TGTGCCAGCCAACAGGGCCTCGGGTCCTACGAGCAGTACTTC. This encodes CASQQGLGSYEQYF. The chain uses TRBV6-5 and TRBJ2-7; the D gene is possibly TRBD1 (6 bases). The V end lost 8 bases, the J end lost 1 base, and 15 bases lay between the germline ends. The CDR3 sequence is 14 residues long. Germline V gene lookup returns CDR1 MNHEY and CDR2 SVGAGI.

This clone was recorded only once. This chain connects TRBV18 to TRBJ1-4, with D uncertain. The CDR3 is 15 amino acids. CDR1 is KGHSH and CDR2 is LQKENI in the germline V gene. Trimming took off 2 bases at V and 0 bases at J, with 7 bases between the two ends. In nucleotides, the CDR3 is TGTGCCAGCTCACCAAAGGTCTCAACTAATGAAAAACTGTTTTTT. Residues: CASSPKVSTNEKLFF.

DNA of the CDR3: TGTGCCAGCAGTCTGCCAGGGGGATCTGAAGCTTTCTTT. Its translation: CASSLPGGSEAFF. The rearrangement uses TRBV28 and TRBJ1-1; 7 bases align to TRBD1. With 5 bases clipped from V and 6 bases from J, the junction kept 6 bases outside the gene matches. The CDR3 sequence is 13 residues long. Germline CDR1 is MDHEN and CDR2 is SYDVKM.

V is TRBV19 and J is TRBJ1-5; 11 bases fit TRBD1. CDR3 length equals 15 residues. Germline V CDR1 and CDR2: LNHDA, SQIVND (reference sequence). Unmatched junction bases numbered 4, after V lost 6 bases and J lost 3 bases. This CDR3 is CASSGQGAHNQPQHF. In nucleotides, the CDR3 is TGTGCCAGTAGCGGACAGGGGGCCCACAATCAGCCCCAGCATTTT. The full variable domain, in which reference TRBV19 and TRBJ1-5 provide the parts outside the CDR3, is DGGITQSPKYLFRKEGQNVTLSCEQNLNHDAMYWYRQDPGQGLRLIYYSQIVNDFQKGDIAEGYSVSREKKESFPLTVTSAQKNPTAFYLCASSGQGAHNQPQHFGDGTRLSIL.

The J gene is TRBJ2-7, the V gene TRBV27; no clear D gene. Looked up from germline, CDR1 is MNHEY and CDR2 is SMNVEV (reference sequence). The CDR3 is 14 amino acids. Trimming removed 5 bases at V and 7 bases at J, with 18 bases between. The CDR3, as DNA: TGTGCCAGCAGTCCTACTCGGGTTCTACATGAGCAGTACTTC. Protein: CASSPTRVLHEQYF.

V usage is TRBV30 and J usage is TRBJ1-4, with TRBD1 identical over 8 bases. With V trimmed by 5 bases and J by 8 bases, 4 bases remained unmatched. Germline loops: CDR1 GTSNPN, CDR2 SVGIG (reference sequence). This CDR3 is built from 12 residues. In DNA form, the CDR3 reads TGTGCCTGGTCTAGACAGGGGGAAAAACTGTTTTTT. As protein: CAWSRQGEKLFF. Full variable domain (rest looked up from reference TRBV30 and TRBJ1-4): SQTIHQWPATLVQPVGSPLSLECTVEGTSNPNLYWYRQAAGRGLQLLFYSVGIGQISSEVPQNLSASRPQDRQFILSSKKLLLSDSGFYLCAWSRQGEKLFFGSGTQLSVL.

The chain employs TRBV11-2 and TRBJ2-1, with D possibly being TRBD1 (5 bases). Germline-derived CDR1 and CDR2 are SGHAT and FQNNGV. V was pared by 4 bases and J by 7 bases, with 14 bases between. The CDR3 is 14 residues long. CDR3 residues: CASSSLTGTNEQFF. The DNA for the CDR3 is TGTGCCAGCAGCTCATTAACAGGTACTAATGAGCAGTTCTTC.

As regards this clone: This sample also contains other DNA sequences that code for the same CDR3. The chain has TRBV5-1 and TRBJ2-2; D possibly matches TRBD1 or TRBD2 (6 bases each). CDR3 length: 15 amino acids. Germline lookup yields CDR1 SGHRS and CDR2 YFSETQ. Trimming shortened V by 0 bases and J by 5 bases, and 11 bases separated the two germline ends. Here the CDR3 reads CASSLEGGRTGELFF. DNA for the CDR3: TGCGCCAGCAGCTTGGAAGGGGGGAGAACCGGGGAGCTGTTTTTT.

This chain joins TRBV2 and TRBJ2-2; D gene uncertain. The CDR3 sequence is 14 residues long. The V end lost 0 bases, the J end lost 4 bases, and 6 bases lay between the germline ends. Germline V gene sequence: CDR1 SNHLY, CDR2 FYNNEI. CDR3 sequence reads: CASSEARLTGELFF. DNA for the CDR3: TGTGCCAGCAGTGAAGCGAGACTCACCGGGGAGCTGTTTTTT.

The chain employs TRBV6-5 and TRBJ1-2; a possible D gene is TRBD1 (5 bases). Germline V lookup: CDR1 MNHEY, CDR2 SVGAGI. There are 12 residues in the CDR3. The V and J ends lost 10 bases and 6 bases respectively, with 15 bases between them. CDR3 amino acids: CATLEGSDGYTF. The CDR3 bases are TGTGCCACGCTCGAGGGGAGCGATGGCTACACCTTC.

The chain recombines TRBV7-6 with TRBJ2-1, with 7 bases lining up with TRBD1. V lost 1 base and J lost 6; bases outside the gene matches: 3. The CDR3 has 14 residues. Germline assignment: CDR1 SGHVS and CDR2 FNYEAQ. Written as DNA, the CDR3 is TGTGCCAGCAGCTTAGTAGGGGGCGGCAATGAGCAGTTCTTC. Translation: CASSLVGGGNEQFF.